A single sample gave rise to the 6 T cell receptor beta chains below, sequenced in a study of shared T cell receptors in the human thymus. Assay: immunoSEQ multiplex PCR; the TCRdb copy retains only in-frame clones and omits some. The sample lists 500,000 to 750,000 clones; 85% to 90% were seen once. This sample was also put to use in a study of human thymus T cells.

The sequencing sample was made of thymocytes. The receptors were gathered from a boy younger than two with a congenital heart defect.

The V call is TRBV19, the J call TRBJ2-5, with 8 bases identical to TRBD2. This CDR3 comprises 15 residues. Germline assignment: CDR1 LNHDA and CDR2 SQIVND (reference sequence). J was trimmed by 3 bases and V by 1 base; bases with no gene match: 4. The CDR3 here is CASSIGSGTKETQYF. For the CDR3, the DNA is TGTGCCAGTAGTATAGGTAGCGGGACTAAAGAGACCCAGTACTTC.

This clone was detected a few times. This chain uses TRBV4-3 with TRBJ2-2; 8 bases line up with TRBD2. From germline, CDR1 is LGHNA and CDR2 YSLEER. The CDR3 is 16 residues long. J was trimmed by 7 bases and V by 0 bases; bases with no gene match: 7. The DNA of the CDR3 is TGCGCCAGCAGCCAAGATCGGGTAGCGGGAAACGGGGAGCTGTTTTTT. Translating gives CASSQDRVAGNGELFF.

On this clone itself: The same CDR3 can be traced to other DNA sequences in this sample. The chain combines TRBV20-1 with TRBJ2-7, with D tentatively TRBD2 (6 bases). Germline V gives CDR1 DFQATT, CDR2 SNEGSKA (reference sequence). Trimming took 1 base from V and 5 from J, leaving 6 bases between them. This CDR3 is built from 11 residues. The DNA of the CDR3 is TGCAGTGCTAGAGGCGGGGACGAGCAGTACTTC. This translates into CSARGGDEQYF.

The chain couples TRBV6-1 to TRBJ2-1; 9 nucleotides align to TRBD2. This CDR3 comprises 15 residues. Germline V lookup: CDR1 MNHNS, CDR2 SASEGT. V shed 7 bases, J shed 7 bases, and the junction held 11 bases outside the gene matches. CDR3 in DNA: TGTGCCAGCACCACTGGACTAGCGAGGGCTAATGAGCAGTTCTTC. It codes for CASTTGLARANEQFF.

The gene calls are TRBV7-2 and TRBJ2-7, with D possibly matching TRBD2 (6 bases). The germline V gene has CDR1 SGHTA and CDR2 FQGNSA. V was clipped by 3 bases and J by 4 bases, with 22 bases between them. This CDR3 region has 17 residues. CDR3 protein: CASSLGFVGGEGYEQYF. DNA of the CDR3: TGTGCCAGCAGCTTGGGCTTCGTGGGGGGAGAGGGTTACGAGCAGTACTTC.

This clone was picked up one time. The rearrangement uses TRBV10-1 and TRBJ2-4, with D possibly matching TRBD1 (5 bases). CDR3 length: 12 amino acids. V was cut by 3 bases and J by 7 bases, with 7 bases left in between. CDR1 is WNHNN and CDR2 is SYGVQD in the germline V gene (reference sequence). CDR3 amino acids: CASSDPGNIQYF. DNA for the CDR3: TGCGCCAGCAGTGATCCAGGGAACATTCAGTACTTC.